The next 21 T cell receptor beta chains were all read from a single sample in a study of CD8 T cells in Susac syndrome. Random hexamers were used to reverse transcribe roughly 0.45 to 1 ug of RNA. TCRdb recomputed calls from the immunoSEQ multiplex PCR reads with MiXCR, one row per CDR3 protein. This table holds hundreds of thousands of distinct CDR3 sequences, 94% found once. The sample consisted of CD4+ T cells from PBMCs. Receptor source: a human donor with Susac syndrome.

This chain uses TRBV20-1 with TRBJ1-1; a weak D match, TRBD1 (6 bases). The CDR3 extends over 15 amino acids. Germline-derived CDR1 and CDR2 are DFQATT and SNEGSKA (reference sequence). Trimming cost V 3 bases and J 3 bases, with 17 bases left between them. This CDR3 is CSASPLGGQDTEAFF. CDR3 coding DNA: TGCAGTGCTAGTCCTTTGGGGGGGCAGGACACTGAAGCTTTCTTT.

The chain combines TRBV20-1 with TRBJ1-2, with D hard to call. The CDR3 extends over 12 amino acids. The V end was cut by 1 base, the J end by 8 bases, with 11 bases between. Germline V CDR1 and CDR2: DFQATT, SNEGSKA (reference sequence). DNA of the CDR3: TGCAGTGCTAGAGTGGAGCTGTGGGGCTACACCTTC. This gives the protein CSARVELWGYTF.

The chain has TRBV18 and TRBJ2-1; TRBD2 might be the D (6 bases). V was shortened by 3 bases and J by 6 bases, with 6 bases between the two germline ends. The CDR3 consists of 12 residues. Germline values: CDR1 KGHSH, CDR2 LQKENI. CDR3 sequence: CASSPGGNEQFF. In DNA form, the CDR3 reads TGTGCCAGCTCACCCGGGGGCAATGAGCAGTTCTTC.

This chain uses TRBV29-1 with TRBJ2-1; possibly TRBD2 for D (6 bases). V was clipped by 7 bases and J by 1 base, with 11 bases between them. The V gene's germline CDR1 is SQVTM and CDR2 ANQGSEA. The CDR3 is made up of 13 amino acids. The CDR3 loop is CSGDGTSYNEQFF. The DNA of the CDR3 is TGCAGCGGGGACGGGACTTCCTACAATGAGCAGTTCTTC.

V gene TRBV4-1 combines with J gene TRBJ1-1; D ambiguous. Trimming pared 0 bases from V and 3 bases from J, leaving 11 bases between. Germline CDR1 is MGHRA and CDR2 is YSYEKL. The CDR3 runs to 15 residues. The DNA for the CDR3 is TGCGCCAGCAGCCAAGAGTCGGAGTCGGACACTGAAGCTTTCTTT. Protein sequence: CASSQESESDTEAFF.

The chain recombines TRBV3-1 with TRBJ1-1; 10 positions agree with TRBD1. Germline V gene data show CDR1 as LGHDT and CDR2 as YNNKEL (reference sequence). V gave up 1 base and J gave up 5 bases; unmatched junction bases: 7. There are 16 residues in the CDR3. The CDR3 sequence is CASSQVGQGKITEAFF. CDR3 nucleotides: TGTGCCAGCAGCCAAGTGGGACAGGGGAAAATTACTGAAGCTTTCTTT.

The chain carries TRBV5-6 and TRBJ2-5; weak D call: TRBD2 (6 bases). Trimming cost V 6 bases and J 5 bases, with 17 bases left between them. Germline V gene lookup returns CDR1 SGHDT and CDR2 YYEEEE. The CDR3 runs 14 residues. CDR3 loop: CASTKRGMGETQYF. The CDR3, as DNA: TGTGCCAGCACCAAACGGGGGATGGGGGAGACCCAGTACTTC.

The V gene is TRBV10-3, the J gene TRBJ2-7; D remains unclear. The CDR3 sequence is 13 residues long. Germline V CDR1 and CDR2: ENHRY, SYGVKD. V was trimmed by 6 bases and J by 0 bases, leaving 9 bases between them. The CDR3: CAIRRIGSYEQYF. The CDR3 bases are TGTGCCATCAGGAGGATCGGCTCCTACGAGCAGTACTTC.

This rearrangement joins TRBV27 to TRBJ1-6, with D possibly matching TRBD1 (5 bases). The CDR3 covers 13 residues. V dropped 6 bases and J dropped 10 bases, with 13 bases sitting between them. Germline CDR1 MNHEY, CDR2 SMNVEV (reference sequence). CDR3 sequence: CASRLRGKSPLHF. The CDR3 DNA follows: TGTGCCAGCAGACTGCGGGGGAAATCACCCCTCCACTTT.

The CDR3 protein is CSVEVDREGEQYF. The CDR3 DNA reads TGCAGCGTTGAAGTGGACAGGGAAGGGGAGCAGTACTTC. V gene TRBV29-1 combines with J gene TRBJ2-7, with TRBD1 identical over 8 bases. Unmatched junction bases numbered 6, after V lost 1 base and J lost 7 bases. Germline-derived CDR1 and CDR2 are SQVTM and ANQGSEA. CDR3 length: 13 residues.

This clonotype was detected only once. The chain combines TRBV19 with TRBJ1-2; D uncertain. Trimming shortened V by 3 bases and J by 7 bases, and 12 bases separated the two germline ends. The CDR3 totals 13 residues. The V gene's germline CDR1 is LNHDA and CDR2 SQIVND (reference sequence). CDR3 sequence (DNA): TGTGCCAGTAGTATCGGCCCTAACGGTGGCTACACCTTC. Translated, it gives CASSIGPNGGYTF.

The chain recombines TRBV4-3 with TRBJ1-5; 7 nucleotides align to TRBD1. The CDR3 runs to 16 residues. Trimming removed 1 base from V and 2 bases from J; junction bases left unmatched: 5. CDR1 is LGHNA, CDR2 YSLEER, per germline. DNA for the CDR3: TGCGCCAGCAGCCAAGGGGTAGGGGGCGGCAATCAGCCCCAGCATTTT. Its protein is CASSQGVGGGNQPQHF.

V and J are TRBV7-2 and TRBJ2-5; TRBD2 matches at 11 bases. The germline gives CDR1 SGHTA, CDR2 FQGNSA. J gave up 3 bases and V 5 bases, and 2 bases lay outside the gene matches. The CDR3 totals 14 residues. The CDR3 sequence is CASSKGLAEETQYF. CDR3 nucleotides: TGTGCCAGCAGCAAGGGACTAGCGGAAGAGACCCAGTACTTC.

The V and J genes are TRBV30 and TRBJ1-4, with 8 positions matching TRBD1. The J segment lost 8 bases and the V segment lost 8 bases, leaving 7 bases of the junction unmatched. CDR1 and CDR2 from the germline V gene are GTSNPN and SVGIG (reference sequence). This CDR3 contains 12 residues. CDR3 sequence: CAGQGREEKLFF. The CDR3 DNA sequence: TGTGCCGGACAGGGTAGGGAGGAAAAACTGTTTTTT.

This clonotype has just one count. This chain connects TRBV7-9 to TRBJ1-5; TRBD1 agrees at 8 bases. The CDR3 is 18 residues long. Germline assignment: CDR1 SEHNR and CDR2 FQNEAQ (reference sequence). After removal of 1 base from V and 0 bases from J, the junction contained 8 bases not matched to a gene. The CDR3 DNA reads as TGTGCCAGCAGCTTAGAGACAGGGGCAACCCTTAGCAATCAGCCCCAGCATTTT. This encodes CASSLETGATLSNQPQHF.

This sequence joins TRBV20-1 and TRBJ2-1; D not certain. The CDR3 loop spans 11 amino acids. The germline CDR1 and CDR2 sequences are DFQATT and SNEGSKA (reference sequence). V lost 6 bases and J 9 bases, leaving 12 bases between the germline ends. The CDR3 region has the DNA TGCAGTGCCGCTGCGAGTTCTGAGCAGTTCTTC. It yields the protein CSAAASSEQFF.

This chain joins TRBV12-3 or TRBV12-4 and TRBJ1-5; no firm D call. This CDR3 spans 13 amino acids. V was clipped by 6 bases and J by 2 bases, with 8 bases between them. The CDR3 protein is CASRGVGNQPQHF. As DNA, the CDR3 is TGTGCCAGCAGGGGAGTTGGCAATCAGCCCCAGCATTTT.

V is TRBV5-1 and J is TRBJ2-1, with D possibly matching TRBD1 (5 bases). Germline loops: CDR1 SGHRS, CDR2 YFSETQ. The CDR3 loop spans 14 amino acids. The ends were cut back, 5 bases at V and 4 bases at J, with 13 bases in the middle. The CDR3 protein is CASRGEDTYNEQFF. In nucleotides, the CDR3 is TGCGCCAGCAGAGGGGAAGATACGTACAATGAGCAGTTCTTC.

This clonotype was recorded only once. The chain is built from TRBV20-1 and TRBJ2-3; D may be TRBD2 (6 bases). The CDR3 has 17 amino acids. CDR1 and CDR2 from the germline V gene are DFQATT and SNEGSKA (reference sequence). Trimming took off 5 bases at V and 0 bases at J, with 21 bases between the two ends. CDR3: CSAGPFGEVGSTDTQYF. The CDR3, as DNA: TGCAGTGCTGGGCCGTTCGGGGAGGTTGGCAGCACAGATACGCAGTATTTT.

The chain carries TRBV3-1 and TRBJ2-1; D perhaps matches TRBD2 (7 bases). Germline V CDR1 and CDR2: LGHDT, YNNKEL (reference sequence). V shed 1 base and J shed 13 bases, with 14 bases lying between them. This CDR3 contains 13 residues. CDR3 bases: TGTGCCAGCAGCCAAGGGGAGGGGGGGACACAGTTCTTC. Protein product: CASSQGEGGTQFF.

The chain joins TRBV20-1 to TRBJ2-7; no clear D. The V and J ends lost 3 bases and 2 bases respectively, with 14 bases between them. This CDR3 comprises 14 residues. Germline V CDR1 and CDR2: DFQATT, SNEGSKA (reference sequence). CDR3 sequence: CSASADLRPYEQYF. The CDR3 DNA follows: TGCAGTGCTAGTGCAGACCTTAGACCCTACGAGCAGTACTTC.